The entry that follows covers one TCR beta chain sequence. Its target is not known. This sample was taken from a study of a mutant IDH1 vaccine in newly diagnosed glioma. Specified time point: week 35, safety follow-up. The study gave 300 ug of mutant IDH1 20-mer peptide per vaccine dose, with topical imiquimod. Generated by immunoSEQ multiplex PCR, the TCRdb table keeps only in-frame clones and is missing some. The table lists about 41,000 clones, 85% to 90% of them singletons. Sequencing used PBMCs, obtained from a glioma patient whose treatment included an IDH1 peptide vaccine. The TCR originated in a man in his forties or fifties with glioma.

The CDR3 nucleotides read TGTGCCAGCAGCACCTACCAGGGACAGCAAAAAGAGACCCAGTACTTC. Its translation: CASSTYQGQQKETQYF. The V gene is TRBV7-8, the J gene TRBJ2-5; TRBD1 matches 7 bases. This CDR3 spans 16 amino acids. J lost 3 bases, V lost 5 bases, and 12 bases had no gene match. CDR1 SGHVS and CDR2 FQNEAQ come from the germline V gene.